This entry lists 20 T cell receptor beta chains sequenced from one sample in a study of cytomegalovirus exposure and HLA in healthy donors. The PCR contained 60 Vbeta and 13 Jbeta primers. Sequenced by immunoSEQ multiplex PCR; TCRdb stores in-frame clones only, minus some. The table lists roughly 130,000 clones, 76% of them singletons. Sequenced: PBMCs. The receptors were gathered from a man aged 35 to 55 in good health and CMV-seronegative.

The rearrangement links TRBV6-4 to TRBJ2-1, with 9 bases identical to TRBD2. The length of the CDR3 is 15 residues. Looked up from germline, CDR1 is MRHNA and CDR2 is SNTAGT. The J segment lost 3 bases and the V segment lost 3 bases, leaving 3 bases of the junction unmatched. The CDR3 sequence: CASSEASGVYNEQFF. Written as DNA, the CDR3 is TGTGCCAGCAGTGAGGCTAGCGGGGTCTACAATGAGCAGTTCTTC.

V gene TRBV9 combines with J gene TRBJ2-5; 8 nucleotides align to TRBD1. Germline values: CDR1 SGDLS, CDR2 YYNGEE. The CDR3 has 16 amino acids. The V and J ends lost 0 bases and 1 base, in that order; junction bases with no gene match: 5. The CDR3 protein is CASSVEDRVGQETQYF. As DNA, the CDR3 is TGTGCCAGCAGCGTAGAGGACAGGGTGGGCCAAGAGACCCAGTACTTC.

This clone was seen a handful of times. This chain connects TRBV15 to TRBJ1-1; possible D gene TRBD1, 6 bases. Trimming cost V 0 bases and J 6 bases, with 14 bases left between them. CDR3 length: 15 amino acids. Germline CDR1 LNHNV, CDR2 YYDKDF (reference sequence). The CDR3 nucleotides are TGTGCCACCAGCAGAGATTCGGGGGGGCCGGCTGAAGCTTTCTTT. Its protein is CATSRDSGGPAEAFF.

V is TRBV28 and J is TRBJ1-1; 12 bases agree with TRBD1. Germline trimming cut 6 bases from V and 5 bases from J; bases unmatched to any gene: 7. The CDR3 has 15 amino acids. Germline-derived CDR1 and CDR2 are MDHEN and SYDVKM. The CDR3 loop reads CASRPGTGGYTEAFF. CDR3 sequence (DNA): TGTGCCAGCAGACCCGGGACAGGGGGCTATACTGAAGCTTTCTTT.

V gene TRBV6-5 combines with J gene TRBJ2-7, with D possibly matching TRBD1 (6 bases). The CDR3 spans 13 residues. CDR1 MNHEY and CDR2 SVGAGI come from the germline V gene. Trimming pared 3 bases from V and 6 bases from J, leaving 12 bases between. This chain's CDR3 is CASSYEQGFEQYF. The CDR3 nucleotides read TGTGCCAGCAGTTATGAACAGGGATTCGAGCAGTACTTC.

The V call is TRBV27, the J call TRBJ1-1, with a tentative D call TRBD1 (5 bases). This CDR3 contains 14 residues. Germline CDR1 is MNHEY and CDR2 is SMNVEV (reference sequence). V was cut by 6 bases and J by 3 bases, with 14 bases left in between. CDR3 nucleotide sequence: TGTGCCAGCAGACCAAACCCGGGGGACACTGAAGCTTTCTTT. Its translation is CASRPNPGDTEAFF.

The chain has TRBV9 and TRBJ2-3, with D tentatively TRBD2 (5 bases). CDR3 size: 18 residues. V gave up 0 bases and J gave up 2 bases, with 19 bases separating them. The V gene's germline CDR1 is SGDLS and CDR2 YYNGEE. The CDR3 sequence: CASSVGKSGLAFTDTQYF. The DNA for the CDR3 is TGTGCCAGCAGCGTAGGGAAAAGCGGCTTGGCCTTCACAGATACGCAGTATTTT.

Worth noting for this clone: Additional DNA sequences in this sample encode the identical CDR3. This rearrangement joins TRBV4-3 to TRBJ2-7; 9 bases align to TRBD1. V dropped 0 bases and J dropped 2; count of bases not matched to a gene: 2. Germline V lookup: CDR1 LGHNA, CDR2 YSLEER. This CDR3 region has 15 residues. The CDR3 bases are TGCGCCAGCAGCCAAGATAGACAGGGGGCCTACGAGCAGTACTTC. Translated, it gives CASSQDRQGAYEQYF.

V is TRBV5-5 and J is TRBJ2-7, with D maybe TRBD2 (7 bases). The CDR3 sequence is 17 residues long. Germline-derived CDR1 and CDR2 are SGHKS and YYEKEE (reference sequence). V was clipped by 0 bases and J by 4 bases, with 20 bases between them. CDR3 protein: CASSLVVGGASGYEQYF. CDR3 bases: TGTGCCAGCAGCTTGGTTGTTGGGGGGGCTAGCGGATACGAGCAGTACTTC.

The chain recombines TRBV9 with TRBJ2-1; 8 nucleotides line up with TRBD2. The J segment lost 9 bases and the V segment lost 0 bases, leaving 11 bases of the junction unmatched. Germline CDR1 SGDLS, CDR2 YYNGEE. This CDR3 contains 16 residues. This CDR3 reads CASSVVGSGGGGEQFF. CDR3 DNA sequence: TGTGCCAGCAGCGTAGTAGGATCGGGGGGGGGCGGTGAGCAGTTCTTC.

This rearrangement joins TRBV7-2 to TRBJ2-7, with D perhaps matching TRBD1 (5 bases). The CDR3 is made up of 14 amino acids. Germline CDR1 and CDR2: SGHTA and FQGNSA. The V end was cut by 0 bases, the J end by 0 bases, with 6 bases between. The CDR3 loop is CASSLARDSYEQYF. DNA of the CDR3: TGTGCCAGCAGCTTAGCCAGGGACTCCTACGAGCAGTACTTC.

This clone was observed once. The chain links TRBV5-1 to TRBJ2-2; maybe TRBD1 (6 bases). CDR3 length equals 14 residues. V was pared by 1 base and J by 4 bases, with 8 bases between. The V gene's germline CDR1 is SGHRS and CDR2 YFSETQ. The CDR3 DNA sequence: TGCGCCAGCAGCTTGACAGGGTCCACCGGGGAGCTGTTTTTT. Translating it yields CASSLTGSTGELFF.

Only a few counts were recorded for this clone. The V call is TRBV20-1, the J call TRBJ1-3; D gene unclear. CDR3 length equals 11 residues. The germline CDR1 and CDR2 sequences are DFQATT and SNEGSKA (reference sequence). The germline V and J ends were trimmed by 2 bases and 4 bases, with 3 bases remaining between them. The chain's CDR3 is CSARSGNTIYF. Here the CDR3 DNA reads TGCAGTGCTAGAAGCGGAAACACCATATATTTT.

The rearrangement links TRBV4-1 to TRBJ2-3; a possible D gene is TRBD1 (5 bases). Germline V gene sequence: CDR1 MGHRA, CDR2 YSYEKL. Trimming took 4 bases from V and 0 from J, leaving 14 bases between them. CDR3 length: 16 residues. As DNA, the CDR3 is TGCGCCAGCAGCCCACAATCCAGGGAAAGCACAGATACGCAGTATTTT. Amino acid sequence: CASSPQSRESTDTQYF.

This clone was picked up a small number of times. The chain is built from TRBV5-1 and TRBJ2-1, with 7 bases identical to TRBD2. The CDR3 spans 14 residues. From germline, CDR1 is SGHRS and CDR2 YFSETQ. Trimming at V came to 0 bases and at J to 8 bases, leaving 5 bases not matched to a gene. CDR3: CASSLAGGYDEQFF. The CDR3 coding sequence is TGCGCCAGCAGCTTGGCGGGAGGTTATGATGAGCAGTTCTTC.

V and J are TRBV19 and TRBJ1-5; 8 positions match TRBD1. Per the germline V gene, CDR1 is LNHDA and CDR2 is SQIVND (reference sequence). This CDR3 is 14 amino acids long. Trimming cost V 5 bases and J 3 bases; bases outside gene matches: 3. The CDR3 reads CASSVTGDNQPQHF. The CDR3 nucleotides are TGTGCCAGTAGTGTGACAGGGGACAATCAGCCCCAGCATTTT.

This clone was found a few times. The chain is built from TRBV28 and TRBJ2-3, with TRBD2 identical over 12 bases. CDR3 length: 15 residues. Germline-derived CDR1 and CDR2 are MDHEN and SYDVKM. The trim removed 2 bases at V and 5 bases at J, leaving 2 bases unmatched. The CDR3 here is CASSLPGLAGDTQYF. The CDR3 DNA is TGTGCCAGCAGTTTACCGGGACTAGCGGGAGATACGCAGTATTTT.

The CDR3 loop reads CVRSLAGREWYNEQFF. The CDR3 DNA sequence: TGTGTCAGAAGCTTAGCTGGGCGGGAATGGTACAATGAGCAGTTCTTC. J is TRBJ2-1 and V is TRBV7-5; the table assigns TRBD2, which was not confirmed against the DNA. TRBV7-5 is termed a pseudogene. The CDR3 covers 16 residues.

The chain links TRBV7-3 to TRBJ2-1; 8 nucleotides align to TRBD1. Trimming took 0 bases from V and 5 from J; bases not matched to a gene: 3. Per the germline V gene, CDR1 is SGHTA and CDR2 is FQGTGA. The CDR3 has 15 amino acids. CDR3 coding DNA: TGTGCCAGCAGCTTAACGGGGACAGGTGACAATGAGCAGTTCTTC. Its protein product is CASSLTGTGDNEQFF.

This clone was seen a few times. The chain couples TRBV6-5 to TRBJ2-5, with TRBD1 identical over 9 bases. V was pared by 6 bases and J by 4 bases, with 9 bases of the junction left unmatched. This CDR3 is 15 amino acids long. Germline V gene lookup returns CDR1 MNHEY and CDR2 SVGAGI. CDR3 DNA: TGTGCCAGCAGACCGATGACAGGGGGTGGAGAGACCCAGTACTTC. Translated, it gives CASRPMTGGGETQYF.